Listed below are T cell receptor beta chains from one sample, sequenced in a study of blood T cell repertoires in COVID-19. Assay used: immunoSEQ multiplex PCR; TCRdb lists only in-frame clones, some missing. The sample holds 130,000 or so clones, about nine tenths seen once. Specimen: peripheral blood. These receptors all come from a man between 35 and 55 years old with acute or convalescent COVID-19. Each CDR3 is given with its conserved first and last residue. Fields, in order: D gene, J gene, V gene, clone size, CDR3 DNA, CDR3 protein. D genes are given only for firm matches. The size entry is marked missing in some rows and otherwise reads once, few, many or a size class.

d_gene: NA
j_gene: TRBJ1-2
v_gene: TRBV9
abundance: NA
CDR3nt: TGTGCCAGCAGCGCGACCCCGGACATGGTGGGCTATGGCTACACCTTC
CDR3aa: CASSATPDMVGYGYTF

d_gene: NA
j_gene: TRBJ2-3
v_gene: TRBV19
abundance: NA
CDR3nt: TGTGCCAGTAGAGATAGAACGGATACGCAGTATTTT
CDR3aa: CASRDRTDTQYF

d_gene: TRBD1
j_gene: TRBJ2-7
v_gene: TRBV7-3
abundance: NA
CDR3nt: TGTGCCAGCAGCTCAACGGGACAGAGCTACGAGCAGTACTTC
CDR3aa: CASSSTGQSYEQYF

d_gene: TRBD2
j_gene: TRBJ2-2
v_gene: TRBV7-9
abundance: NA
CDR3nt: TGTGCCAGCAGCTTGGGACTAGCGGGAGCACCACTTTGGGGGGAGCTGTTTTTT
CDR3aa: CASSLGLAGAPLWGELFF

d_gene: TRBD1
j_gene: TRBJ1-1
v_gene: TRBV4-1
abundance: NA
CDR3nt: TGCGCCAGCAGCCAAGTACAGGGGGTTGAAGCTTTCTTT
CDR3aa: CASSQVQGVEAFF

d_gene: NA
j_gene: TRBJ1-2
v_gene: TRBV5-1
abundance: few
CDR3nt: TGCGCCAGCAGCTTGGTTGTCTTGGCAGGCCGAGCCCATGGCTACACCTTC
CDR3aa: CASSLVVLAGRAHGYTF

d_gene: NA
j_gene: TRBJ1-6
v_gene: TRBV2
abundance: NA
CDR3nt: TGTGCCAGGGGGGGGCAAGTGAGAAATTCACCCCTCCACTTT
CDR3aa: CARGGQVRNSPLHF

d_gene: TRBD1
j_gene: TRBJ1-2
v_gene: TRBV15
abundance: NA
CDR3nt: TGTGCCACCAGTAAACAGGGGACTAACTATGGCTACACCTTC
CDR3aa: CATSKQGTNYGYTF

d_gene: TRBD1
j_gene: TRBJ1-6
v_gene: TRBV7-3
abundance: NA
CDR3nt: TGTGCCAGCAGCGTCTCAGGGGGCTCGGGTTCACCCCTCCACTTT
CDR3aa: CASSVSGGSGSPLHF

d_gene: TRBD1
j_gene: TRBJ1-2
v_gene: TRBV9
abundance: NA
CDR3nt: TGTGCCAGCAACCTTCAGGGGGCTAACTATGGCTACACCTTC
CDR3aa: CASNLQGANYGYTF

d_gene: TRBD2
j_gene: TRBJ2-3
v_gene: TRBV2
abundance: NA
CDR3nt: TGTGCCAGTCTCGGACTAGCGGGGACGAATACGCAGTATTTT
CDR3aa: CASLGLAGTNTQYF

d_gene: TRBD1
j_gene: TRBJ1-3
v_gene: TRBV15
abundance: NA
CDR3nt: TGTGCCACCAGCAGAGATCTTACAGGGGCTGGAAACACCATATATTTT
CDR3aa: CATSRDLTGAGNTIYF

d_gene: TRBD1
j_gene: TRBJ1-2
v_gene: TRBV12-3/TRBV12-4
abundance: NA
CDR3nt: TGTGCCAGCAGTGGGACAGGTGAAAACGGCTACACCTTC
CDR3aa: CASSGTGENGYTF

d_gene: TRBD2
j_gene: TRBJ2-1
v_gene: TRBV3-1/TRBV3-2
abundance: NA
CDR3nt: TGTGCCAGCAGCCAATTAGGACTAGCGGGTGGTAATGAGCAGTTCTTC
CDR3aa: CASSQLGLAGGNEQFF

d_gene: TRBD2
j_gene: TRBJ2-1
v_gene: TRBV4-1
abundance: NA
CDR3nt: TGCGCCAGCAGCCAGGCGGCGGGGGGGAATGAGCAGTTCTTC
CDR3aa: CASSQAAGGNEQFF

d_gene: NA
j_gene: TRBJ1-2
v_gene: TRBV4-1
abundance: NA
CDR3nt: TGCGCCAGCAGCCAAGAAATCGAGGGCGCCTATGGCTACACCTTC
CDR3aa: CASSQEIEGAYGYTF

d_gene: TRBD2
j_gene: TRBJ2-1
v_gene: TRBV27
abundance: NA
CDR3nt: TGTGCCAGCAGTCATCCGTCGGGACTAGCGGGGGGGAATGAGCAGTTCTTC
CDR3aa: CASSHPSGLAGGNEQFF

d_gene: NA
j_gene: TRBJ1-2
v_gene: TRBV19
abundance: few
CDR3nt: TGTGCCAGTAGTCCACGGGGGACGGCGATTGGGGGCTACACCTTC
CDR3aa: CASSPRGTAIGGYTF

d_gene: TRBD1
j_gene: TRBJ2-1
v_gene: TRBV12-3/TRBV12-4
abundance: NA
CDR3nt: TGTGCCAGCAGTCGAGCGGACAGGAGTGAGCAGTTCTTC
CDR3aa: CASSRADRSEQFF

d_gene: TRBD2
j_gene: TRBJ2-7
v_gene: TRBV10-1
abundance: NA
CDR3nt: TGCGCCAGCAGTGACTCCGGACTAGCGGGTAGAACCTACGAGCAGTACTTC
CDR3aa: CASSDSGLAGRTYEQYF

d_gene: TRBD1
j_gene: TRBJ1-4
v_gene: TRBV6-6
abundance: NA
CDR3nt: TGTGCCAGCACCCGGGACAGGGGAGAAAAACTGTTTTTT
CDR3aa: CASTRDRGEKLFF

d_gene: TRBD1
j_gene: TRBJ1-2
v_gene: TRBV6-2/TRBV6-3
abundance: NA
CDR3nt: TGTGCCAGCAGCCTGAAACTGACAGGGGCATATGGCTACACCTTC
CDR3aa: CASSLKLTGAYGYTF

d_gene: NA
j_gene: TRBJ2-7
v_gene: TRBV7-9
abundance: few
CDR3nt: TGTGCCAGCAGCTTACAGGGGTCCTCCTACGAGCAGTACTTC
CDR3aa: CASSLQGSSYEQYF

d_gene: TRBD2
j_gene: TRBJ2-4
v_gene: TRBV7-3
abundance: NA
CDR3nt: TGTGCCAGCAGCTTACCCAGCGGGGTGACACTAGCCAAAAACATTCAGTACTTC
CDR3aa: CASSLPSGVTLAKNIQYF